These 24 T cell receptor beta chains came from one sample sequenced in a study of blood T cells in healthy people across ages. With a J-beta primer mix and a sample-barcoded 5' primer, a second PCR ran about 7 to 12 cycles. One entry per CDR3 protein results from TCRdb running MiXCR on the 5' RACE reads. This sample has around 790,000 distinct CDR3 sequences; roughly 44% occur once, and the top ten carry about a fifth. The sample was blood. The receptors stem from a man aged 60 to 69 in good health.

The chain carries TRBV10-3 and TRBJ2-1; D gene uncertain. The CDR3 loop spans 16 amino acids. Trimming stripped 3 bases from V and 10 bases from J, with 22 bases between. Germline loops: CDR1 ENHRY, CDR2 SYGVKD. The CDR3 DNA reads TGTGCCATCAGTGAAATGAACAGCCAGAGCTCCTACGAGCAGTTCTTC. This translates into CAISEMNSQSSYEQFF.

This chain connects TRBV9 to TRBJ2-4; 11 bases are a match to TRBD2. CDR3 length: 17 residues. Germline V gives CDR1 SGDLS, CDR2 YYNGEE. The V gene end was trimmed by 0 bases and the J gene end by 1 base; junction bases not matched to a gene: 3. The CDR3 region is CASSVASSGGAKNIQYF. CDR3 coding DNA: TGTGCCAGCAGCGTAGCGTCTAGCGGGGGGGCCAAAAACATTCAGTACTTC.

The rearrangement links TRBV11-2 to TRBJ2-5, with TRBD2 identical over 15 bases. Per germline, CDR1 SGHAT and CDR2 FQNNGV. V dropped 1 base and J dropped 4; count of bases not matched to a gene: 4. This CDR3 region has 17 residues. CDR3 nucleotide sequence: TGTGCCAGCAGCTTAGGGACTAGCGGGGGGGCTCTAGAGACCCAGTACTTC. The encoded protein is CASSLGTSGGALETQYF.

This chain connects TRBV20-1 to TRBJ2-1; 12 bases align to TRBD2. The V gene end was trimmed by 3 bases and the J gene end by 9 bases; junction bases not matched to a gene: 6. Germline V CDR1 and CDR2: DFQATT, SNEGSKA (reference sequence). This CDR3 is built from 14 residues. The CDR3 reads CSARKTSGGGEQFF. The CDR3 DNA sequence: TGCAGTGCTAGGAAGACTAGCGGGGGAGGTGAGCAGTTCTTC.

Only a few counts were recorded for this clonotype. The rearrangement uses TRBV6-5 and TRBJ1-6; 7 bases are shared with TRBD1. The CDR3 is 17 amino acids. CDR1 and CDR2 from the germline V gene are MNHEY and SVGAGI. With V trimmed by 2 bases and J by 0 bases, 4 bases remained unmatched. CDR3 in DNA: TGTGCCAGCAGTTACCCGGACAGGAGCTCCTATAATTCACCCCTCCACTTT. Translating it yields CASSYPDRSSYNSPLHF.

In this sample, this clonotype turned up a few times. The J gene is TRBJ1-6, the V gene TRBV7-2, with 9 bases matching TRBD1. Germline trimming cut 0 bases from V and 11 bases from J; bases unmatched to any gene: 8. This CDR3 comprises 16 residues. Per germline, CDR1 SGHTA and CDR2 FQGNSA. The DNA of the CDR3 is TGTGCCAGCAGCTTAGCGCCGGGACAGGGAAACACACCCCTCCACTTT. Amino acid sequence: CASSLAPGQGNTPLHF.

The genes are TRBV6-6 and TRBJ2-7; 11 nucleotides line up with TRBD1. The J call may not be correct, given that the DNA end is closer to TRBJ2-5. Germline CDR1 reads MNHNY; CDR2 reads SVGAGI (reference sequence). CDR3 length: 14 amino acids. The CDR3 DNA sequence: TGTGCCAGTGGGACAGGGGGGTTTGGAGAGACCCAGTACTTC. It specifies CASGTGGFGETQYF.

This rearrangement joins TRBV7-8 to TRBJ1-5; D perhaps matches TRBD1 (5 bases). The CDR3 loop spans 17 amino acids. CDR1 and CDR2 from the germline V gene are SGHVS and FQNEAQ. The ends were cut back, 5 bases at V and 4 bases at J, with 21 bases in the middle. CDR3 sequence reads: CASSGGGSAGLNQPQHF. The CDR3, as DNA: TGTGCCAGCAGCGGGGGAGGGTCGGCAGGGTTAAATCAGCCCCAGCATTTT.

The CDR3 here is CASSQAHRTNYGYTF. CDR3 nucleotide sequence: TGCGCCAGCAGCCAAGCGCACAGAACCAACTATGGCTACACCTTC. V is TRBV4-3 and J is TRBJ1-2; no clear D. Germline values: CDR1 LGHNA, CDR2 YSLEER. Trimming pared 1 base from V and 2 bases from J, leaving 11 bases between. The CDR3 covers 15 residues.

The chain employs TRBV5-1 and TRBJ2-1; D may be TRBD1 (5 bases). CDR3 size: 16 residues. V was shortened by 0 bases and J by 5 bases, with 15 bases between the two germline ends. The germline gives CDR1 SGHRS, CDR2 YFSETQ. The CDR3 spells CASSLEGPGDNNEQFF. In DNA form, the CDR3 reads TGCGCCAGCAGCTTGGAGGGGCCTGGAGACAACAATGAGCAGTTCTTC.

This sequence joins TRBV7-9 and TRBJ2-1; 8 bases fit TRBD1. The CDR3 length is 15 residues. Germline CDR1 and CDR2: SEHNR and FQNEAQ (reference sequence). The V and J ends lost 5 bases and 2 bases, in that order; junction bases with no gene match: 5. The chain's CDR3 is CASSRQGWAYNEQFF. As DNA, the CDR3 is TGTGCCAGCAGCCGACAGGGGTGGGCCTACAATGAGCAGTTCTTC.

This clonotype was observed a few times. The rearrangement links TRBV4-2 to TRBJ1-4; 11 bases are shared with TRBD1. Trimming removed 0 bases from V and 8 bases from J; junction bases left unmatched: 2. CDR1 is LGHNA, CDR2 YNFKEQ, per germline. The CDR3 runs to 15 residues. This chain's CDR3 is CASSQDRTGGEKLFF. The CDR3 coding sequence is TGTGCCAGCAGCCAAGACCGGACAGGGGGCGAAAAACTGTTTTTT.

The V gene is TRBV7-2, the J gene TRBJ2-1; 7 bases line up with TRBD2. Per germline, CDR1 SGHTA and CDR2 FQGNSA. This CDR3 has 14 residues. Germline trimming cut 5 bases from V and 5 bases from J; bases unmatched to any gene: 6. CDR3 bases: TGTGCCAGCAGCCGGGAGGCAGGGAACAATGAGCAGTTCTTC. Residues: CASSREAGNNEQFF.

A few counts support this clonotype. The chain combines TRBV7-9 with TRBJ2-7, with D hard to call. V was pared by 10 bases and J by 4 bases, with 23 bases between. The CDR3 totals 15 residues. Looked up from germline, CDR1 is SEHNR and CDR2 is FQNEAQ (reference sequence). CDR3 nucleotide sequence: TGTGCCATCGTCGTAGGGTCTGGAGTATCGTACGAGCAGTACTTC. Amino acids: CAIVVGSGVSYEQYF.

The chain employs TRBV5-6 and TRBJ2-7; the D gene could be TRBD1 or TRBD2 (6 bases each). The J call may not be correct, given that the DNA end is closer to TRBJ2-5. Germline-derived CDR1 and CDR2 are SGHDT and YYEEEE. There are 15 residues in the CDR3. The CDR3 DNA sequence: TGTGCCAGCAGCCACACCTCGGGGGCATTAGAGACCCAGTACTTC. Its protein product is CASSHTSGALETQYF.

The chain couples TRBV7-8 to TRBJ2-5; D unresolved. The DNA end favors TRBJ2-7, so the J call may be wrong. Germline CDR1 reads SGHVS; CDR2 reads FQNEAQ. The CDR3 is 11 amino acids. The CDR3 loop reads CASGFGDEQYF. The CDR3 coding sequence is TGTGCCAGCGGGTTTGGGGACGAGCAGTACTTC.

The V call is TRBV6-5, the J call TRBJ1-2; possibly TRBD1 for D (6 bases). The CDR3 covers 15 residues. The ends were cut back, 4 bases at V and 1 base at J, with 13 bases in the middle. Per germline, CDR1 MNHEY and CDR2 SVGAGI. CDR3 sequence: CASSSTGQHNYGYTF. CDR3 DNA: TGTGCCAGCAGTTCGACCGGACAGCATAACTATGGCTACACCTTC.

This clonotype was counted a few times. The chain couples TRBV4-1 to TRBJ1-2; no firm D call. This CDR3 contains 15 residues. V was clipped by 1 base and J by 6 bases, with 15 bases between them. CDR1 and CDR2 (germline): MGHRA, YSYEKL. The CDR3, as DNA: TGCGCCAGCAGCCAAGGAGGTTCAGCTGGCCATGGCTACACCTTC. Translation: CASSQGGSAGHGYTF.

On this clonotype: Since a much larger clone is just one base distant, this may be a read error. This chain connects TRBV10-3 to TRBJ2-5; 8 bases line up with TRBD1. The V gene end was trimmed by 8 bases and the J gene end by 11 bases; junction bases not matched to a gene: 16. Germline V gene lookup returns CDR1 ENHRY and CDR2 SYGVKD. This CDR3 spans 14 amino acids. The DNA of the CDR3 is TGTGCCATCCAGGGGGCCTACAAGGGTAATGAGCAGTACTTC. Its protein is CAIQGAYKGNEQYF.

V is TRBV3-1 and J is TRBJ2-7; the D gene is possibly TRBD1 (5 bases). The CDR3 length is 14 residues. Per the germline V gene, CDR1 is LGHDT and CDR2 is YNNKEL (reference sequence). With 4 bases removed from V and 5 bases from J, the gap between germline ends came to 15 bases. The CDR3 loop reads CASSRAGYSNEQYF. Written as DNA, the CDR3 is TGTGCCAGCAGCCGAGCAGGGTACTCGAACGAGCAGTACTTC.

This chain joins TRBV4-3 and TRBJ1-6; TRBD1 might be the D (6 bases). V lost 0 bases, J lost 0 bases, and 15 bases lay in between. Looked up from germline, CDR1 is LGHNA and CDR2 is YSLEER. The CDR3 is 19 amino acids. The CDR3 sequence: CASSQERQGTFSYNSPLHF. CDR3 bases: TGCGCCAGCAGCCAAGAGAGGCAGGGGACTTTCTCCTATAATTCACCCCTCCACTTT.

This rearrangement joins TRBV7-3 to TRBJ2-5, with TRBD1 matching over 9 bases. V trimming: 1 base; J trimming: 11 bases; junction bases outside the gene matches: 11. The CDR3 has 15 amino acids. The germline V gene has CDR1 SGHTA and CDR2 FQGTGA. CDR3 sequence reads: CASSLMDRGHNEQYF. CDR3 coding DNA: TGTGCCAGCAGCTTAATGGACAGGGGCCACAATGAGCAGTACTTC.

The V call is TRBV10-1, the J call TRBJ2-1; TRBD1 matches 11 bases. V gave up 4 bases and J gave up 5 bases; unmatched junction bases: 4. Germline CDR1 is WNHNN and CDR2 is SYGVQD (reference sequence). This CDR3 has 15 amino acids. CDR3 loop: CASSVSGQGDNEQFF. The CDR3 coding sequence is TGCGCCAGCAGTGTGTCGGGACAGGGGGACAATGAGCAGTTCTTC.

The chain employs TRBV29-1 and TRBJ2-4; TRBD1 aligns across 12 bases. The J call may be incorrect, as the DNA end agrees better with TRBJ2-7. The length of the CDR3 is 14 residues. Germline values: CDR1 SQVTM, CDR2 ANQGSEA. The CDR3 reads CSAGAGQGACEQYF. Written as DNA, the CDR3 is TGCAGCGCCGGAGCGGGACAGGGGGCTTGCGAGCAGTACTTC.